The sequence of this T cell receptor (beta chain) was determined in a study of graft-versus-host responses after intestinal transplantation. Study details: Each transplant was multivisceral, liver-intestinal, or isolated intestinal.

Study-wide points: Patients who carried graft-donor T cell macrochimerism also had high graft-versus-host to host-versus-graft clonal ratios in their allografts.

This CDR3 is built from 15 residues. CDR1 is SGHTA and CDR2 is FQGTGA in the germline V gene. The ends lost 5 bases at V and 0 bases at J; junction bases unmatched: 3. Libraries were prepared by immunoSEQ multiplex PCR; TCRdb keeps only in-frame clonotypes and omits some of them. The table lists 98,000 or so clones, about 90% of them singletons. A remark on this clone: Its matching antigen is unknown.

The chain joins TRBV7-3 to TRBJ2-1; TRBD1 aligns across 8 bases. The receptor was isolated from a human donor who received an intestinal transplant. The sequences come from unstimulated CD4+ T cells sorted from spleen or lymph node cells, collected before intestinal transplant. The CDR3 protein is CASSTQGGSYNEQFF. The CDR3 DNA sequence: TGTGCCAGCAGCACACAGGGGGGCTCCTACAATGAGCAGTTCTTC.